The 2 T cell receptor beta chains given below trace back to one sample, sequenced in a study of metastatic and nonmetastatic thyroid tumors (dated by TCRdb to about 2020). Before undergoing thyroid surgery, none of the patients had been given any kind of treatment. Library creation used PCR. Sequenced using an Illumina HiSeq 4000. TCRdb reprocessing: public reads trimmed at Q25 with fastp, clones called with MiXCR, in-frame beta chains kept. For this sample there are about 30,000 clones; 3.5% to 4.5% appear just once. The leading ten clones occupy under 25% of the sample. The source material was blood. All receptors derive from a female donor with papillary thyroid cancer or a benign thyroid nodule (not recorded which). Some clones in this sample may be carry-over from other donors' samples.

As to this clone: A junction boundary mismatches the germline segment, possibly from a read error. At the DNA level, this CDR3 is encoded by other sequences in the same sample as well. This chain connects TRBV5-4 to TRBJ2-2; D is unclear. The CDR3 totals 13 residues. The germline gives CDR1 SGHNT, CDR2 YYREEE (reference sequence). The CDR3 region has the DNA TGTGCCAGCAGCTCTAAGAACACCGGTGAGCTGTTTTTT. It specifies CASSSKNTGELFF.

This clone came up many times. CDR3 in DNA: TGTGCCAGCAGCTTTCAGGCGACCAGGTACAATGAGCAGTTCTTC. Encoded protein: CASSFQATRYNEQFF. The V and J genes are TRBV5-6 and TRBJ2-1; no definite D call. The CDR3 length is 15 residues. Trimming shortened V by 2 bases and J by 4 bases, and 13 bases separated the two germline ends. The germline CDR1 and CDR2 sequences are SGHDT and YYEEEE. Full variable domain (rest looked up from reference TRBV5-6 and TRBJ2-1): DAGVTQSPTHLIKTRGQQVTLRCSPKSGHDTVSWYQQALGQGPQFIFQYYEEEERQRGNFPDRFSGHQFPNYSSELNVNALLLGDSALYLCASSFQATRYNEQFFGPGTRLTVL.